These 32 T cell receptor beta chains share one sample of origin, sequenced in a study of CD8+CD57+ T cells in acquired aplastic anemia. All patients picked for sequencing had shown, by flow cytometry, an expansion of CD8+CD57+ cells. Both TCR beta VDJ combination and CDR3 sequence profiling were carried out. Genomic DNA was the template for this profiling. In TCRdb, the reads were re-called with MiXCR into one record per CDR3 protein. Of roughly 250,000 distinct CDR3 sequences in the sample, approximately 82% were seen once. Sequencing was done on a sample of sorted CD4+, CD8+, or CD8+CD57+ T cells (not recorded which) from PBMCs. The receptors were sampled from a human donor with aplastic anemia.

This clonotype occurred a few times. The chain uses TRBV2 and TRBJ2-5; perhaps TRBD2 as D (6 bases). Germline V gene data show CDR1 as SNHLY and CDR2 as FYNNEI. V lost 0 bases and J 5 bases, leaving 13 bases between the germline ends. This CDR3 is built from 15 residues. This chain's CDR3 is CASSEALRGKETQYF. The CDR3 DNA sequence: TGTGCCAGCAGTGAAGCGCTTCGGGGGAAGGAGACCCAGTACTTC. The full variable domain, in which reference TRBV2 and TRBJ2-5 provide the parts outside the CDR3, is EPEVTQTPSHQVTQMGQEVILRCVPISNHLYFYWYRQILGQKVEFLVSFYNNEISEKSEIFDDQFSVERPDGSNFTLKIRSTKLEDSAMYFCASSEALRGKETQYFGPGTRLLVL.

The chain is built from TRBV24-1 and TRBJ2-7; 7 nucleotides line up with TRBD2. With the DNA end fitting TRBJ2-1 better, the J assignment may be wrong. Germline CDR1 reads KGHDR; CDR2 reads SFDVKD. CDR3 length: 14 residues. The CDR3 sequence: CASGSGGGNDEQFF. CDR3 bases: TGTGCCAGCGGGTCCGGCGGGGGTAACGACGAGCAGTTCTTC.

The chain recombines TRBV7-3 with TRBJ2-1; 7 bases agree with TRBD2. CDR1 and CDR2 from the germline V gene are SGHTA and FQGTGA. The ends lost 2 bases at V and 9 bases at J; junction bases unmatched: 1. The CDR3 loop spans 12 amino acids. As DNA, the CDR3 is TGTGCCAGCAGCTTAGGGGAGGGTGAGCAGTTCTTC. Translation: CASSLGEGEQFF.

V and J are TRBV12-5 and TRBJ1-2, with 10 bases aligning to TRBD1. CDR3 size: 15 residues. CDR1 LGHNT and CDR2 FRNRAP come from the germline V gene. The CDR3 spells CASSQTGGADYGYTF. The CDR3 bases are TGTGCCAGTTCTCAGACAGGGGGCGCCGACTATGGCTACACCTTC.

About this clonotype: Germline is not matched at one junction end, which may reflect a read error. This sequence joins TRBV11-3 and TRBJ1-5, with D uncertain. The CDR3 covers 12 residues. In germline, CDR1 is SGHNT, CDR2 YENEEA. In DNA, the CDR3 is TGTGCCAGCAGCTTAGATCTTCAGGCCCAGCATTTT. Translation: CASSLDLQAQHF.

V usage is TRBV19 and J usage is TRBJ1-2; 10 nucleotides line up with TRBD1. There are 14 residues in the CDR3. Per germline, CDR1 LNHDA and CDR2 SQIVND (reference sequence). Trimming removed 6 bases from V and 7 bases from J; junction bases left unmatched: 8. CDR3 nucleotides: TGTGCCAGTAGAGCGACAGGGGGCGTCGCTGGCTACACCTTC. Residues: CASRATGGVAGYTF.

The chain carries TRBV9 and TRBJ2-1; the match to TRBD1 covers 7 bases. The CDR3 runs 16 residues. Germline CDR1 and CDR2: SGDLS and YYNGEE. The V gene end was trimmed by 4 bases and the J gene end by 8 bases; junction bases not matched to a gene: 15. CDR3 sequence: CASSFRRSRGTHEQFF. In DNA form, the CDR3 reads TGTGCCAGCAGCTTTCGAAGAAGCAGGGGGACGCATGAGCAGTTCTTC.

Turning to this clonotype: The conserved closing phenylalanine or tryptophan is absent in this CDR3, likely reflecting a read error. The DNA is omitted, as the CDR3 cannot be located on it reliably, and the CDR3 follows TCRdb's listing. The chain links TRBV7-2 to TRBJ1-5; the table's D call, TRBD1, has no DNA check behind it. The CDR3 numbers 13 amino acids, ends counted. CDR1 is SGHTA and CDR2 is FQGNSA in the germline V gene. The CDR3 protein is CASSYNLTGNTDS.

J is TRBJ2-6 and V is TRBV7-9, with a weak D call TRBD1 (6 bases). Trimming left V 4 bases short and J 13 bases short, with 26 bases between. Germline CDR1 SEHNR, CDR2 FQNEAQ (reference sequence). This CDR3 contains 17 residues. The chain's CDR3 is CASSSAHGTTETQVLTF. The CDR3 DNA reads TGTGCCAGCAGCTCAGCCCACGGGACAACAGAGACCCAGGTCCTGACTTTC.

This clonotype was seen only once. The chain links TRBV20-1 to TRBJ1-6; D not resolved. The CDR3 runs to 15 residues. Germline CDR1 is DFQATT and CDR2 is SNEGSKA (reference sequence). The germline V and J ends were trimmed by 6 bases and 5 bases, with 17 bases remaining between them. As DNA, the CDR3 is TGCAGTGCCACTACAGAACCGAGACATAATTCACCCCTCCACTTT. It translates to CSATTEPRHNSPLHF.

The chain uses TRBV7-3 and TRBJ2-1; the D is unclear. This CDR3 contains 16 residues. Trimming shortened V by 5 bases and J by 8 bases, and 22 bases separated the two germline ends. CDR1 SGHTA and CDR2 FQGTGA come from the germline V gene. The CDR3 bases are TGTGCCAGCAGCATCCAAAAAAGCAGGCAGAGCGATGAGCAGTTCTTC. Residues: CASSIQKSRQSDEQFF.

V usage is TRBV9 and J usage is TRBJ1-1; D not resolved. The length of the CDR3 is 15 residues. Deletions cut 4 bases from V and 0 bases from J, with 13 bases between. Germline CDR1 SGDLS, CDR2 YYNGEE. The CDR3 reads CASSLALTMNTEAFF. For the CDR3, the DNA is TGTGCCAGCAGCTTAGCTCTGACAATGAACACTGAAGCTTTCTTT.

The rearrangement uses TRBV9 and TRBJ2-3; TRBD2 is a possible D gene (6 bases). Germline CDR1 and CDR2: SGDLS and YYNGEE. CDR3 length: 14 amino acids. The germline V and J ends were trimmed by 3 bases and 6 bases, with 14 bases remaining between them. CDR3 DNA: TGTGCCAGCAGCGGGGGGGAAGGTCCCGATACGCAGTATTTT. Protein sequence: CASSGGEGPDTQYF.

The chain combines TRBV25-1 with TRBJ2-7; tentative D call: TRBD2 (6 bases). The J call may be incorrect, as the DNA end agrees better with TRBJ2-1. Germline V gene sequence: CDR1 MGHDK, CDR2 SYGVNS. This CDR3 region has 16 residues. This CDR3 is CASSGELGGSYNEQFF. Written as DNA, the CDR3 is TGTGCCAGCAGCGGCGAGCTGGGGGGCTCCTACAATGAGCAGTTCTTC.

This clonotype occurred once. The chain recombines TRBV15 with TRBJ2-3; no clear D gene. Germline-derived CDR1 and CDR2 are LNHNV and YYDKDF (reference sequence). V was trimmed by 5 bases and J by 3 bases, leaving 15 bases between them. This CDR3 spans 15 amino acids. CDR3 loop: CATSLSGRTTDTQYF. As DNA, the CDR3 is TGTGCCACCAGCTTGTCGGGTCGGACGACAGATACGCAGTATTTT. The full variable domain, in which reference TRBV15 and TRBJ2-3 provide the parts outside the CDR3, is DAMVIQNPRYQVTQFGKPVTLSCSQTLNHNVMYWYQQKSSQAPKLLFHYYDKDFNNEADTPDNFQSRRPNTSFCFLDIRSPGLGDTAMYLCATSLSGRTTDTQYFGPGTRLTVL.

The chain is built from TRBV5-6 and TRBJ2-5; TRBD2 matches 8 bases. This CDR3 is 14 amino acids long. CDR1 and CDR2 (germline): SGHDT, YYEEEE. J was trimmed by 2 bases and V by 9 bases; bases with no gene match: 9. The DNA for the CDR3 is TGTGCCACCGGCATTCAGCGGGAGCAAGAGACCCAGTACTTC. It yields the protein CATGIQREQETQYF.

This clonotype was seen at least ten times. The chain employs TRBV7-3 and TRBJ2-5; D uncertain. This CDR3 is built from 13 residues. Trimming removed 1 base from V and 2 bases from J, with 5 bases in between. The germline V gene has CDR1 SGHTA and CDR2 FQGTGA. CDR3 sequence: CASSLNPQETQYF. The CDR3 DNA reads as TGTGCCAGCAGCTTAAATCCTCAAGAGACCCAGTACTTC.

CDR3 in DNA: TGCAGCGTAGGACAGGGGGGGGATACGCAGTATTTT. Translating gives CSVGQGGDTQYF. The V call is TRBV29-1, the J call TRBJ2-3, with 10 bases identical to TRBD1. Unmatched junction bases numbered 3, after V lost 6 bases and J lost 6 bases. Germline CDR1 is SQVTM and CDR2 is ANQGSEA. The CDR3 consists of 12 residues.

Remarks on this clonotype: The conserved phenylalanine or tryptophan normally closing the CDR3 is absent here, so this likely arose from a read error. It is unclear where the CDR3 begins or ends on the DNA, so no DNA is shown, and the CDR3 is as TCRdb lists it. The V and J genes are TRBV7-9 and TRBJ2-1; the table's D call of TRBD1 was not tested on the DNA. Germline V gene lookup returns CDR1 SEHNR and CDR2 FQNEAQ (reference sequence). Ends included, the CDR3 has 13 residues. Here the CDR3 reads CASSDGDRGDQQY.

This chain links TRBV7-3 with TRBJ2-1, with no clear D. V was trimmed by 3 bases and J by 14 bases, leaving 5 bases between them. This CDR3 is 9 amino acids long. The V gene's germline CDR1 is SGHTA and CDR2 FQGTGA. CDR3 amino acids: CASSFGEFF. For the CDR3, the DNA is TGTGCCAGCAGCTTCGGAGAGTTCTTC. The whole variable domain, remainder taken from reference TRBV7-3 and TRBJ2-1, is GAGVSQTPSNKVTEKGKYVELRCDPISGHTALYWYRQSLGQGPEFLIYFQGTGAADDSGLPNDRFFAVRPEGSVSTLKIQRTERGDSAVYLCASSFGEFFGPGTRLTVL.

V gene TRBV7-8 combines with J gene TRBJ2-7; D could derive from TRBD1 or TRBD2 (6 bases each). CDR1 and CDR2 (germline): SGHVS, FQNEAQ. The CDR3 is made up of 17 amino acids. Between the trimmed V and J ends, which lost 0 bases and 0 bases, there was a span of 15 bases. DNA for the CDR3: TGTGCCAGCAGCTTAGCAACCCTCGGGGGCACCTCCTACGAGCAGTACTTC. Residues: CASSLATLGGTSYEQYF.

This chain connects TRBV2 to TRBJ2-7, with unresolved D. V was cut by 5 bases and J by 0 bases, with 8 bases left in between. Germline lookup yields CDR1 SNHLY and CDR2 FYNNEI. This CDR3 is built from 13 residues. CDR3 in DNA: TGTGCCAGCAGTCCCGACTTCTCCTACGAGCAGTACGTC. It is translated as CASSPDFSYEQYV.

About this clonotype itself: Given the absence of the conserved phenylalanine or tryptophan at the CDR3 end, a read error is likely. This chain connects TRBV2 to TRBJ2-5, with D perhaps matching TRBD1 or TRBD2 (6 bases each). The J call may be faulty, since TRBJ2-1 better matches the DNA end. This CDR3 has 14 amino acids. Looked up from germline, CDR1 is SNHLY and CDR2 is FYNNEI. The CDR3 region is CASGDGGTDTPQFV. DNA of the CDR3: TGTGCCAGCGGGGACGGGGGCACCGATACGCCGCAGTTCGTC.

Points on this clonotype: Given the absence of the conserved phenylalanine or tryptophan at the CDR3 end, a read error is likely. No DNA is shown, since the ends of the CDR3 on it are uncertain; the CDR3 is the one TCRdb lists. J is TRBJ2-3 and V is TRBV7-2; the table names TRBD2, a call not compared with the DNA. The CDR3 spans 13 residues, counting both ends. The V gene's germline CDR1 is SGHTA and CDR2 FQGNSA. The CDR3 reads CASSFLVPVTWEV.

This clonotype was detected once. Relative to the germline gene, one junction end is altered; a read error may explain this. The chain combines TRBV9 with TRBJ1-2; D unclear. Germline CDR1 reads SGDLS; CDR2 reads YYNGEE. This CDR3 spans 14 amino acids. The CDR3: CASSVGSDAQYFTF. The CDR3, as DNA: TGCGCCAGCAGCGTGGGGTCAGATGCGCAGTATTTTACCTTC.

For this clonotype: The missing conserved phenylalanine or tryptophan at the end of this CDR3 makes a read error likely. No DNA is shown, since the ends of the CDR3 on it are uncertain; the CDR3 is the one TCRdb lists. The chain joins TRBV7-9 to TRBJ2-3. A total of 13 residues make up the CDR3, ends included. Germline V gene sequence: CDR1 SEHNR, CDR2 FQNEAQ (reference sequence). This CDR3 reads CASGDERTEAQDE.

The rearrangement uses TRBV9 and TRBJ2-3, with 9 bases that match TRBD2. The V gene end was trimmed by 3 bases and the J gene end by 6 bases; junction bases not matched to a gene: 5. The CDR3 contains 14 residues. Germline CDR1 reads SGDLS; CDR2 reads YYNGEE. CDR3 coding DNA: TGTGCCAGCAGCGGAGCGGGGGGTCACGATACGCAGTATTTT. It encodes CASSGAGGHDTQYF.

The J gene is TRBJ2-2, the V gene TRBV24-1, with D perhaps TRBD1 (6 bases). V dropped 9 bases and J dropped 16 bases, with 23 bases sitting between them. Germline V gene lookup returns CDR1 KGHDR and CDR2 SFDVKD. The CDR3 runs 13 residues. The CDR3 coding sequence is TGTGCCACCTTGGCCGGGGACACCGGGGCGCAGTTTTTT. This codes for CATLAGDTGAQFF.

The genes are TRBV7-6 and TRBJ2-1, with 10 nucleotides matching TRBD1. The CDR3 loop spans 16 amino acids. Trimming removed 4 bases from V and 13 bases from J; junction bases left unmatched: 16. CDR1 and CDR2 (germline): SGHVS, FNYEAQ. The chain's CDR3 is CASSSDRGLSRLHQFF. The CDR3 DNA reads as TGTGCCAGCAGCTCTGACAGGGGGCTATCACGCCTCCACCAGTTCTTC. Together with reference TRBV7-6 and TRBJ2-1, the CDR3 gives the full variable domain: GAGVSQSPRYKVTKRGQDVALRCDPISGHVSLYWYRQALGQGPEFLTYFNYEAQQDKSGLPNDRFSAERPEGSISTLTIQRTEQRDSAMYRCASSSDRGLSRLHQFFGPGTRLTVL.

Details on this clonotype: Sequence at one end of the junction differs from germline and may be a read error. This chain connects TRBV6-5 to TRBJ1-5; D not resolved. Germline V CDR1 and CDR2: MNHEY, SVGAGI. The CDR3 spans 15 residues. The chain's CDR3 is CASRGQLGYHQAQHF. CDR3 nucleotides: TGTGCCAGCAGGGGCCAACTCGGGTACCATCAGGCCCAGCATTTT.

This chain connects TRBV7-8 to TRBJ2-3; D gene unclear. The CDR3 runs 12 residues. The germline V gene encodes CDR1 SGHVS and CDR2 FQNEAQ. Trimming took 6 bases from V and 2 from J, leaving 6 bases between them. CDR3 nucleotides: TGTGCCAGCAGTTATAACACAGATACGCAGTATTTT. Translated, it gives CASSYNTDTQYF.

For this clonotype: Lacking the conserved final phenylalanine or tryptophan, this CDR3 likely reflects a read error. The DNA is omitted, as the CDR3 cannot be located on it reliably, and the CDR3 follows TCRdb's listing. The CDR3 region is CASREGGRDGGYI. The chain links TRBV9 to TRBJ2-3; whether TRBD1, the table's D call, matches the DNA was not checked. CDR1 and CDR2 (germline): SGDLS, YYNGEE. 13 amino acids form the CDR3, both terminal residues included.